This T cell receptor beta chain originates from a study of T cells after yellow fever vaccination. Study-wide context: The SMART-Seq v4 Ultra Low Input method served to prepare the low-cell-number fractions.

This CDR3 spans 16 amino acids. V was clipped by 2 bases and J by 6 bases; unmatched bases: 8. Germline CDR1 is MNHEY and CDR2 is SMNVEV (reference sequence). UMIs and a universal primer site were added when TCR cDNA was made by 5'RACE template switching. TCRdb used MiXCR to reprocess the 5' RACE reads, holding one entry per CDR3 protein. The repertoire holds approximately 32,000 distinct CDR3 sequences, with approximately 7% as singletons. By its share, this clonotype is medium-sized. Overall study findings and caveats: Memory subsets that were sorted on day 0 lacked detectable signal for almost all vaccine-responding clonotypes. Secondary responses were weaker yet peaked faster, day 5 versus 15.

The chain recombines TRBV27 with TRBJ2-3; 10 nucleotides line up with TRBD2. This sequence was found in a young man who received the YFV17D yellow fever vaccine. The material was PBMCs, either bulk or a sorted T-cell subset (CD4+, CD8+, memory, or dextramer-sorted; not recorded which), obtained on the day of the first yellow fever vaccination. This chain's CDR3 is CASSLDPAGGPDTQYF. The CDR3 DNA is TGTGCCAGCAGTTTAGACCCAGCGGGGGGGCCCGATACGCAGTATTTT.